Listed below are T cell receptor beta chains from one sample, sequenced in a study of blood T cell repertoires in COVID-19. Assay: immunoSEQ multiplex PCR; the TCRdb copy retains only in-frame clones and omits some. The sample holds 90,000 to 120,000 clones, more than 80% seen once. The material sequenced was peripheral blood. The origin of the receptors is a man aged 60 to 75 with acute or convalescent COVID-19. Each CDR3 is given with its conserved first and last residue. The order of the fields is D gene, V gene, J gene, clone size, CDR3 DNA, CDR3 protein. D genes are given only for firm matches. Only some rows state a clone size, as once, few, many or a class for expanded clones.

.	TRBV30	TRBJ1-1	.	TGTGCCTGGAGTGTCCGAGGAAACACTGAAGCTTTCTTT	CAWSVRGNTEAFF
TRBD1	TRBV24-1	TRBJ1-5	.	TGTGCCACCAGTGATCCTGGACAGGGGGCCGATCAGCCCCAGCATTTT	CATSDPGQGADQPQHF
.	TRBV14	TRBJ2-3	.	TGTGCCAGCAGCCCTTTCACAGATACGCAGTATTTT	CASSPFTDTQYF
.	TRBV7-8	TRBJ2-7	.	TGTGCCAGCAGCCCGGGCGGGCTTCTCTCCTACGAGCAGTACTTC	CASSPGGLLSYEQYF
TRBD2	TRBV19	TRBJ2-1	few	TGTGCCACCCTATCCGGGACTAGAGACAATGAGCAGTTCTTC	CATLSGTRDNEQFF
.	TRBV4-1	TRBJ2-3	.	TGCGCCAGCGGATTGGGCAGCAGCACAGATACGCAGTATTTT	CASGLGSSTDTQYF
TRBD1	TRBV19	TRBJ2-7	.	TGTGCCAGTAGTATAGATAGGGGACAGGAGCCCTACGAGCAGTACTTC	CASSIDRGQEPYEQYF
.	TRBV6-5	TRBJ2-7	.	TGTGCCAGCAGTTATAGGGGCTCGTACGAGCAGTACTTC	CASSYRGSYEQYF
.	TRBV9	TRBJ2-4	.	TGTGCCAGCAGCCCAAGGGGGGGTGCGGCCAACATTCAGTACTTC	CASSPRGGAANIQYF
TRBD1	TRBV2	TRBJ2-5	once	TGTGCCACGCAGGGGGAAAGACGAGAGACCCAGTACTTC	CATQGERRETQYF
.	TRBV5-6	TRBJ1-3	.	TGTGCCAGCAGCCGTCTTACCGGACTGGAATCGAGCTCTGGAAACACCATATATTTT	CASSRLTGLESSSGNTIYF
.	TRBV9	TRBJ2-2	.	TGTGCCAGCAGCGTAGCTCCAGTCGACACCGGGGAGCTGTTTTTT	CASSVAPVDTGELFF
.	TRBV5-6	TRBJ2-3	.	TGTGCCAGCAGCTTCGCAGGGGGGGATACGCAGTATTTT	CASSFAGGDTQYF
TRBD2	TRBV7-9	TRBJ2-7	few	TGTGCCAGCTCCCCCACCGGGGGGGCTAGACGAACCTACGAGCAGTACTTC	CASSPTGGARRTYEQYF
TRBD1	TRBV19	TRBJ2-5	.	TGTGCCAGTAGTCCCCCCTCGGTCGGGACAGGGGTTGAGACCCAGTACTTC	CASSPPSVGTGVETQYF
.	TRBV12-3/TRBV12-4	TRBJ1-2	.	TGTGCCAGCAGTTTAGGAGGGAAAAGTGGCTACACCTTC	CASSLGGKSGYTF
TRBD1	TRBV14	TRBJ2-5	.	TGTGCCAGCAGCCTAATACAGGGGGTTGCAGAGACCCAGTACTTC	CASSLIQGVAETQYF
TRBD1	TRBV6-5	TRBJ1-1	.	TGTGCCATGTGGGACAGGGGGTATACTGAAGCTTTCTTT	CAMWDRGYTEAFF
.	TRBV6-5	TRBJ1-1	.	TGTGCCAGCAGTTACGTTAGGGGGGGTGGATTGACTGAAGCTTTCTTT	CASSYVRGGGLTEAFF
.	TRBV19	TRBJ1-1	.	TGTGCCAGTAGTATAGGTCAGGGTCGGTCGCTGTGGACCACTGAAGCTTTCTTT	CASSIGQGRSLWTTEAFF
.	TRBV6-1	TRBJ1-1	few	TGTGCCAGCAGCACGGACAAGAACACTGAAGCTTTCTTT	CASSTDKNTEAFF
TRBD2	TRBV5-1	TRBJ2-7	.	TGCGCCAGCAGCTTGGAAGCCGCGGGACTACGTGAGCAGTACTTC	CASSLEAAGLREQYF
TRBD2	TRBV5-4	TRBJ2-5	.	TGTGCCAGCAGCTTGGAGCCTGGACTAGCGGGAACAAAAGAGACCCAGTACTTC	CASSLEPGLAGTKETQYF
.	TRBV12-5	TRBJ1-4	.	TGTGCTAGTGCCGTGGAACGGAGTGAAAAACTGTTTTTT	CASAVERSEKLFF
.	TRBV4-2	TRBJ1-1	few	TGTGCCAGCAGCCAAGACACAAGCGGGGGGCGATTTCTCACTGAAGCTTTCTTT	CASSQDTSGGRFLTEAFF
.	TRBV5-4	TRBJ1-2	.	TGTGCCAGCAGCCTGGAGTGGGCGCGTGGCTACACCTTC	CASSLEWARGYTF
.	TRBV2	TRBJ2-1	.	TGTGCCAGCAGCGGGACTTCGGGAGTGGGGTACAATGAGCAGTTCTTC	CASSGTSGVGYNEQFF
TRBD1	TRBV5-5	TRBJ1-5	.	TGTGCCAGCAGCCCACAGGGGGATTTTGGGTCGCTCCAGCATTTT	CASSPQGDFGSLQHF
TRBD1	TRBV24-1	TRBJ2-5	.	TGTGCCACCAGTGACCCCACAGGGGGGTTAATTTTGGAGACCCAGTACTTC	CATSDPTGGLILETQYF
.	TRBV19	TRBJ2-7	.	TGTGCCAGTAGTATTAATCCCGACAGTTCCTACGAGCAGTACTTC	CASSINPDSSYEQYF
TRBD1	TRBV28	TRBJ1-5	.	TGTGCCAGCAGGGGACAGGGGGCCTGGAATCAGCCCCAGCATTTT	CASRGQGAWNQPQHF
TRBD1	TRBV5-5	TRBJ1-6	.	TGTGCCAGCCACAAGGGGGCTTATTCACCCCTCCACTTT	CASHKGAYSPLHF
.	TRBV5-6	TRBJ1-5	.	TGTGCCAGCAGCTTGCCAGGAAATAGCAATCAGCCCCAGCATTTT	CASSLPGNSNQPQHF
.	TRBV29-1	TRBJ1-1	.	TGCAGCGTTGAAACGGACAGACCCGAAGCTTTCTTT	CSVETDRPEAFF
.	TRBV21-1	TRBJ2-1	.	TGTGCCAGCACCCTCACTAGTTTCTCCTACAATGAGCAGTTCTTC	CASTLTSFSYNEQFF
TRBD1	TRBV2	TRBJ2-3	.	TGTGCCAGCAGTAGGACAGGGGGCGGGGATACGCAGTATTTT	CASSRTGGGDTQYF
TRBD2	TRBV5-1	TRBJ2-3	.	TGCGCCAGTACTAGCGGGAAAGGGACAGATACGCAGTATTTT	CASTSGKGTDTQYF
.	TRBV15	TRBJ2-5	.	TGTGCCACCAGCCTCATAGACAGGTTTCAAGAGACCCAGTACTTC	CATSLIDRFQETQYF
.	TRBV5-1	TRBJ2-3	.	TGCGCCAGCAGCTTGGCCGGGACTAGCACAGATACGCAGTATTTT	CASSLAGTSTDTQYF
TRBD1	TRBV7-8	TRBJ2-7	.	TGTGCCAGCAGCTTAGCCGACAGGGGGTCCTACGAGCAGTACTTC	CASSLADRGSYEQYF